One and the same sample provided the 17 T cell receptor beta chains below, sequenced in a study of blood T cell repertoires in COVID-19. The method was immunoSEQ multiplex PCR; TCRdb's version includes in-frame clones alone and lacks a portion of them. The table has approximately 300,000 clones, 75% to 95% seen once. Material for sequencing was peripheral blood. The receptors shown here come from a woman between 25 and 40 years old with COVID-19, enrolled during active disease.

CDR3 in amino acids: CASSPKHGQGRNEQFF. The CDR3 bases are TGTGCCAGCAGCCCAAAACATGGACAGGGGCGGAATGAGCAGTTCTTC. The V gene is TRBV13, the J gene TRBJ2-1; 9 nucleotides match TRBD1. The CDR3 sequence is 16 residues long. Germline V CDR1 and CDR2: PRHDT, FYEKMQ (reference sequence). Unmatched junction bases numbered 12, after V lost 5 bases and J lost 7 bases.

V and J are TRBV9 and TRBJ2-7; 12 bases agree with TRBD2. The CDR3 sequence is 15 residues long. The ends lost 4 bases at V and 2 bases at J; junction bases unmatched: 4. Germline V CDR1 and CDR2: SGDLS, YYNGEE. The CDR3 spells CASSPRTSGTYEQYF. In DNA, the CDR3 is TGTGCCAGCAGCCCCCGGACTAGCGGGACCTACGAGCAGTACTTC.

This CDR3 is CSVEVGGADTGEQYF. The CDR3 DNA follows: TGCAGCGTTGAAGTTGGTGGGGCAGATACGGGCGAGCAGTACTTC. The genes are TRBV29-1 and TRBJ2-7; D may be TRBD1 (5 bases). Germline CDR1 and CDR2: SQVTM and ANQGSEA. The CDR3 length is 15 residues. V dropped 1 base and J dropped 6 bases, with 19 bases sitting between them.

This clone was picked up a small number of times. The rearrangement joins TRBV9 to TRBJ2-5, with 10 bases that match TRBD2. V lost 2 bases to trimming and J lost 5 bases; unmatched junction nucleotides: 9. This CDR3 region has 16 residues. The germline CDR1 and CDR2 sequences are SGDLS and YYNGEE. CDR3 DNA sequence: TGTGCCAGCAGCGTTGCTAGCGGGAGTCTTTGGGAGACCCAGTACTTC. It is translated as CASSVASGSLWETQYF.

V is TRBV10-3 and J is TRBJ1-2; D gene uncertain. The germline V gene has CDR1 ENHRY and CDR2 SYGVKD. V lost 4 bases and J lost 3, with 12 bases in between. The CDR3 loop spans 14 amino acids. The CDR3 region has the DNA TGTGCCATCAGTGGCCCACGGGTGGACTATGGCTACACCTTC. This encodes CAISGPRVDYGYTF.

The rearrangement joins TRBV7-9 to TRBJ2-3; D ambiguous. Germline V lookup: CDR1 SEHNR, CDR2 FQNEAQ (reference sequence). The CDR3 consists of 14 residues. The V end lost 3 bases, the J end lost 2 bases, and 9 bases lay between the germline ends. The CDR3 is CASSLRRVTDTQYF. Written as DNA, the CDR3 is TGTGCCAGCAGCTTGAGACGGGTCACAGATACGCAGTATTTT.

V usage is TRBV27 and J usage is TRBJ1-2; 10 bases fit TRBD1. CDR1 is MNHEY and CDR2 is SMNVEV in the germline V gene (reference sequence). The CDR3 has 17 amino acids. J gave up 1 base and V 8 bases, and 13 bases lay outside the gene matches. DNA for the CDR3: TGTGCCAGCGTCCCTAGGGGACAGGGGCAAGTTAACTATGGCTACACCTTC. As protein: CASVPRGQGQVNYGYTF.

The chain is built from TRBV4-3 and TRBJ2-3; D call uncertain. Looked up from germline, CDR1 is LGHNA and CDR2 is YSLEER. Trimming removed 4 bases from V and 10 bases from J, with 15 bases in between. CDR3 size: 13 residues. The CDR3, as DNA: TGCGCCAGCAGCCTCAAAGTAGTGAATCCGCAGTATTTT. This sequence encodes CASSLKVVNPQYF.

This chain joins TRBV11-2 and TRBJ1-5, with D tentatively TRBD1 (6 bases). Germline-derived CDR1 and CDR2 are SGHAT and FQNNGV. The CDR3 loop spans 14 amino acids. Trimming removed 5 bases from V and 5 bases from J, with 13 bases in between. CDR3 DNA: TGTGCCAGCAGCCCTTTGACAGGAGATCAGCCCCAGCATTTT. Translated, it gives CASSPLTGDQPQHF.

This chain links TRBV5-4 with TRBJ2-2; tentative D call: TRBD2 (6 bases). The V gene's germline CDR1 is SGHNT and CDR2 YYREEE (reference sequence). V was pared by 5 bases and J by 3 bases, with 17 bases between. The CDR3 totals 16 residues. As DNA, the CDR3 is TGTGCCAGCAGGGACGTGGGGGAGCGGGACACCGGGGAGCTGTTTTTT. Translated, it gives CASRDVGERDTGELFF.

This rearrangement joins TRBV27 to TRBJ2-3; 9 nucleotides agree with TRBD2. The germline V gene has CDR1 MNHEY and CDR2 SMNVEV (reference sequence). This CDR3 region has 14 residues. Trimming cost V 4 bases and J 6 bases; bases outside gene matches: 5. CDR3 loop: CASSSSGRRDTQYF. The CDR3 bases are TGTGCCAGCAGTTCCAGCGGGAGGAGGGATACGCAGTATTTT.

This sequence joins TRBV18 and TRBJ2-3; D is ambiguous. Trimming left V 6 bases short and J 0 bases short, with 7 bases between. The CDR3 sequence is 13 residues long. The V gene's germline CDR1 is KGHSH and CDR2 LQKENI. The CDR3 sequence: CASSQASTDTQYF. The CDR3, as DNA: TGTGCCAGCTCCCAGGCTAGCACAGATACGCAGTATTTT. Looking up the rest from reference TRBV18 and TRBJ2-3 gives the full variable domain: NAGVMQNPRHLVRRRGQEARLRCSPMKGHSHVYWYRQLPEEGLKFMVYLQKENIIDESGMPKERFSAEFPKEGPSILRIQQVVRGDSAAYFCASSQASTDTQYFGPGTRLTVL.

The CDR3 DNA sequence: TGTGCCAGCCGGGAGGGACAGTATAATTCACCCCTCCACTTT. Protein product: CASREGQYNSPLHF. The chain carries TRBV6-5 and TRBJ1-6; 7 bases are shared with TRBD1. The CDR3 is 14 residues long. The junction had 5 bases not matched to a gene; V was cut back by 8 bases and J by 4 bases. The germline gives CDR1 MNHEY, CDR2 SVGAGI.

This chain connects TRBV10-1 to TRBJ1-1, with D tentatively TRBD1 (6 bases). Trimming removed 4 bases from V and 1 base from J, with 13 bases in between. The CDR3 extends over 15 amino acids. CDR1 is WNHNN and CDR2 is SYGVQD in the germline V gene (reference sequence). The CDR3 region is CASSASPGANTEAFF. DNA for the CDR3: TGCGCCAGCAGTGCCTCGCCAGGGGCGAACACTGAAGCTTTCTTT.

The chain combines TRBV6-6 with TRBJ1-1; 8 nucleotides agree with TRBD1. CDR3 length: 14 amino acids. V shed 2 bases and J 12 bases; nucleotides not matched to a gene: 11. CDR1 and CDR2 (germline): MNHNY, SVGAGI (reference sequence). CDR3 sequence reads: CASSYPGQARRSFF. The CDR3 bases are TGTGCCAGCAGTTACCCGGGACAGGCGCGAAGATCTTTCTTT.

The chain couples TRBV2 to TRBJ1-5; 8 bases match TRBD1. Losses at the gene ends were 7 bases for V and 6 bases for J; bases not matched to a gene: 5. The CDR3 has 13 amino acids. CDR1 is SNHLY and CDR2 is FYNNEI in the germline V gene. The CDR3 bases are TGTGCCAGCAACGGTCAGGGGGCTCAGCCCCAGCATTTT. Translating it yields CASNGQGAQPQHF.

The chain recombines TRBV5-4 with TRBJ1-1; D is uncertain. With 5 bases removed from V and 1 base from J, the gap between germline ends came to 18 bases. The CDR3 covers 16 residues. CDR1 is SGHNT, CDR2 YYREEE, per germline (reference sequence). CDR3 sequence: CASSHRKAPGNTEAFF. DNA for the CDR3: TGTGCCAGCAGTCACCGTAAGGCTCCAGGGAACACTGAAGCTTTCTTT.